This TCR beta chain was recorded in a study of Graves' ophthalmopathy and Graves' hyperthyroidism. Overall study: There was a collection of peripheral blood at initial diagnosis, before any treatment.

In this cohort, patients with other autoimmune diseases, uncontrolled infections, pregnancy or lactation were excluded. V shed 2 bases and J 4 bases; nucleotides not matched to a gene: 1. From germline, CDR1 is DFQATT and CDR2 SNEGSKA (reference sequence). The CDR3 is made up of 12 amino acids. Worth noting for this clonotype: Its antigen is currently unknown.

Findings of the study overall: In blood, most expanded thyroid clonotypes above 0.001 frequency were also detected. Ophthalmopathy could be told apart from stable hyperthyroidism by a 13-signature model (87.88% sensitivity, around 78% specificity).

RNA served as the template for amplifying TCR beta CDR3 regions. Second-round multiplex PCR came after a first-round RT-PCR that employed HTBI primers. TCRdb analysed the multiplex PCR reads with MiXCR anew, one entry per CDR3 protein. The sample lists roughly 500,000 distinct CDR3 sequences; about an eighth were seen once. The TCR was taken from a woman aged 30 to 39 with Graves' ophthalmopathy. The chain couples TRBV20-1 to TRBJ2-5; 7 nucleotides align to TRBD1. The sample consisted of blood. The CDR3 DNA reads as TGCAGTGCTAGAAAGGGGGCAGAGACCCAGTACTTC. Its translation is CSARKGAETQYF.